There are many counts of the clone carrying this T cell receptor beta chain. The germline CDR1 and CDR2 sequences are DFQATT and SNEGSKA (reference sequence). V shed 2 bases and J shed 6 bases, with 14 bases lying between them. This CDR3 is 13 amino acids long. Unique molecular identifiers were incorporated during preparation of the TCRbeta library. TCRdb independently ran MiXCR on the PCR reads; one entry per CDR3 protein. This sample has about 200,000 distinct CDR3 sequences, with just over 14% found just once. This entry is derived from a study of T-cell reconstitution after alpha-beta-depleted transplantation in children.

The chain carries TRBV20-1 and TRBJ2-7; the D gene is possibly TRBD2 (5 bases). The sample consisted of PBMCs from the stem cell graft donor, taken from the stem cell graft. The TCR sequence derives from a human donor who donated a stem cell graft to a child with acute lymphoblastic leukemia. The CDR3 bases are TGCAGTGCTAGACCTCCGGGAAAAAGCGAGCAGTACTTC. Its protein product is CSARPPGKSEQYF.